This passage covers 5 T cell receptor beta chains from one sample sequenced in a study of identical twins. MiXCR, applied by TCRdb to the 5' RACE reads, yields one record per CDR3 protein. The sample records fewer than 650,000 distinct CDR3 sequences, nearly 10% being singletons. This same sample was also taken into another study, of yellow fever vaccine responses in identical twins.

Material for sequencing was PBMCs. Source of these receptors: a woman aged 18-29 years in good health.

This chain joins TRBV3-1 and TRBJ2-1; possibly TRBD1 or TRBD2 for D (6 bases each). Trimming stripped 1 base from V and 12 bases from J, with 19 bases between. Per the germline V gene, CDR1 is LGHDT and CDR2 is YNNKEL (reference sequence). The CDR3 runs 15 residues. CDR3 in amino acids: CASSQASAGGGWQFF. In DNA form, the CDR3 reads TGTGCCAGCAGCCAAGCCTCCGCCGGGGGCGGATGGCAGTTCTTC.

This clonotype was counted between two and nine times. V usage is TRBV3-1 and J usage is TRBJ1-2, with TRBD1 as a possible D gene (6 bases). This CDR3 contains 16 residues. V was shortened by 1 base and J by 6 bases, with 18 bases between the two germline ends. Germline V gives CDR1 LGHDT, CDR2 YNNKEL (reference sequence). The CDR3 DNA reads as TGTGCCAGCAGCCAAGGAGACACAGGGCTCAAAGATGGCTACACCTTC. Residues: CASSQGDTGLKDGYTF.

In this sample, this clonotype turned up a few times. V usage is TRBV9 and J usage is TRBJ2-7, with 8 bases fitting TRBD1. Germline loops: CDR1 SGDLS, CDR2 YYNGEE. Trimming removed 3 bases from V and 5 bases from J; junction bases left unmatched: 10. The CDR3 is 15 amino acids. Here the CDR3 reads CASSARGQGADEQYF. The CDR3 region has the DNA TGTGCCAGCAGCGCCCGAGGGCAGGGGGCCGACGAGCAGTACTTC. The complete variable domain, with remaining parts taken from reference TRBV9 and TRBJ2-7, reads DSGVTQTPKHLITATGQRVTLRCSPRSGDLSVYWYQQSLDQGLQFLIQYYNGEERAKGNILERFSAQQFPDLHSELNLSSLELGDSALYFCASSARGQGADEQYFGPGTRLTVT.

This chain joins TRBV28 and TRBJ2-5, with 9 positions matching TRBD1. Germline CDR1 reads MDHEN; CDR2 reads SYDVKM. There are 14 residues in the CDR3. With 7 bases clipped from V and 4 bases from J, the junction kept 7 bases outside the gene matches. Here the CDR3 DNA reads TGTGCCAGCACCCACGACAGGGGGGGAGAGACCCAGTACTTC. Its translation: CASTHDRGGETQYF. The full variable domain, completed using reference TRBV28 and TRBJ2-5, is DVKVTQSSRYLVKRTGEKVFLECVQDMDHENMFWYRQDPGLGLRLIYFSYDVKMKEKGDIPEGYSVSREKKERFSLILESASTNQTSMYLCASTHDRGGETQYFGPGTRLLVL.

The J gene is TRBJ2-1, the V gene TRBV20-1, with TRBD1 matching over 8 bases. Germline assignment: CDR1 DFQATT and CDR2 SNEGSKA (reference sequence). With V trimmed by 6 bases and J by 4 bases, 11 bases remained unmatched. The CDR3 extends over 15 amino acids. CDR3 in amino acids: CSAQLQGALYNEQFF. In DNA, the CDR3 is TGCAGTGCCCAACTCCAGGGGGCCCTTTACAATGAGCAGTTCTTC.